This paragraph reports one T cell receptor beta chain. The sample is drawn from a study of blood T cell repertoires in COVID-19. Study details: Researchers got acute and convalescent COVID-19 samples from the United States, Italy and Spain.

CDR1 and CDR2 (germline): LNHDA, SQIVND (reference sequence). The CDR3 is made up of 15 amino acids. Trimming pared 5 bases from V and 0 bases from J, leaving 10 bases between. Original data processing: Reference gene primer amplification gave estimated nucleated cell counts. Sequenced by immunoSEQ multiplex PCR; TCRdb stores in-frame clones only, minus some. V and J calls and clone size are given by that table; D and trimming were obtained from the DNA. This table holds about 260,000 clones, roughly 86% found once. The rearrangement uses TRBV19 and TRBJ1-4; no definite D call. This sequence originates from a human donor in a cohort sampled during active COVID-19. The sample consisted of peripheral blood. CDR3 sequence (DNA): TGTGCCAGTAGTCCCCAGAGGGCAACTAATGAAAAACTGTTTTTT. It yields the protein CASSPQRATNEKLFF.